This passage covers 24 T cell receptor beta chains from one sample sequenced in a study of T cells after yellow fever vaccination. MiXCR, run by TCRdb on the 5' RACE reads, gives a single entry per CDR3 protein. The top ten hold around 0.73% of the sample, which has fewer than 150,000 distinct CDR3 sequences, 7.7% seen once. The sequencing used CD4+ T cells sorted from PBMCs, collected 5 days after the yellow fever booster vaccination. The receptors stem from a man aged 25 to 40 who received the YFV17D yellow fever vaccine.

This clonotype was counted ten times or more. The CDR3 sequence is CASSQQGNTGELFF. Here the CDR3 DNA reads TGTGCCAGCAGCCAACAGGGTAACACCGGGGAGCTGTTTTTT. The genes are TRBV7-6 and TRBJ2-2, with a weak D call TRBD1 (6 bases). This CDR3 region has 14 residues. Trimming stripped 5 bases from V and 2 bases from J, with 9 bases between. Germline V lookup: CDR1 SGHVS, CDR2 FNYEAQ.

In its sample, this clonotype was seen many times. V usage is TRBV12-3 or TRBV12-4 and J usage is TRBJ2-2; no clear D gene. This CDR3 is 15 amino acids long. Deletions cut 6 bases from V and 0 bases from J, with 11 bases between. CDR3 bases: TGTGCCAGCAGAAGACCTACGTCGAACACCGGGGAGCTGTTTTTT. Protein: CASRRPTSNTGELFF.

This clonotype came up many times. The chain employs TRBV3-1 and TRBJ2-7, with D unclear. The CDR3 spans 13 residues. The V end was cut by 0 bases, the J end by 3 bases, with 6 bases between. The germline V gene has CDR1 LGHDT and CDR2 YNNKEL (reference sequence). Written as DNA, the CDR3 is TGTGCCAGCAGCCAAGAGTATTTCTACGAGCAGTACTTC. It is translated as CASSQEYFYEQYF.

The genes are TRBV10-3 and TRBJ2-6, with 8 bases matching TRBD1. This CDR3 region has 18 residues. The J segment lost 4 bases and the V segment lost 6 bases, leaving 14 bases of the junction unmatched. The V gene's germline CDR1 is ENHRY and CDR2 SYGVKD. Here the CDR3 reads CAISPTGVSNLGANVLTF. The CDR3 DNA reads TGTGCCATCAGCCCGACAGGGGTCTCGAACTTAGGGGCCAACGTCCTGACTTTC.

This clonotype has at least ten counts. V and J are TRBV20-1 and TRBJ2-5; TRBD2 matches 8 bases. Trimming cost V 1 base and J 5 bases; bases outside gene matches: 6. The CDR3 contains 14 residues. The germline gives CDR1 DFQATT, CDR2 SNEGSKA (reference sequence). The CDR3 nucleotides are TGCAGTGCTAGAGCGAGCGGGAGAATCGAGACCCAGTACTTC. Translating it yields CSARASGRIETQYF.

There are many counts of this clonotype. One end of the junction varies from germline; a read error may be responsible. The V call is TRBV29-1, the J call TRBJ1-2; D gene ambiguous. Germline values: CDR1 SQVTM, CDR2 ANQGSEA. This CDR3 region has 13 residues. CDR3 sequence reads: CSVEGSARLGYTF. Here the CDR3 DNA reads TGCAGCGTGGAAGGGAGCGCCCGACTTGGCTACACCTTC.

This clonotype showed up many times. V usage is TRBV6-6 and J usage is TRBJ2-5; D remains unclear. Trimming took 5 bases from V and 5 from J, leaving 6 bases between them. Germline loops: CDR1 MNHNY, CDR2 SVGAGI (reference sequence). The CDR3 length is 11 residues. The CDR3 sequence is CASSGLETQYF. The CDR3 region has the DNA TGTGCCAGCAGTGGCTTGGAGACCCAGTACTTC.

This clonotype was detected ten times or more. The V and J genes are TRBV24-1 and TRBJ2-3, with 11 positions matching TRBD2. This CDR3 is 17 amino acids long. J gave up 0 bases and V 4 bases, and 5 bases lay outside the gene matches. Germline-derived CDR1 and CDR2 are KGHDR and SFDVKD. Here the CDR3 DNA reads TGTGCCACCAGTGACCCCGGGACTAGCGGTAGCACAGATACGCAGTATTTT. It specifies CATSDPGTSGSTDTQYF.

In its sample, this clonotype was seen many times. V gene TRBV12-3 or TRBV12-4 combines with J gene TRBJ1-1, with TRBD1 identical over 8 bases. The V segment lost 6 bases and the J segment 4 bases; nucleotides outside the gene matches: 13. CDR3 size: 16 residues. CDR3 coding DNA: TGTGCCAGCAGGGCCGGGACAGGACCAATGGGCACTGAAGCTTTCTTT. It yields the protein CASRAGTGPMGTEAFF.

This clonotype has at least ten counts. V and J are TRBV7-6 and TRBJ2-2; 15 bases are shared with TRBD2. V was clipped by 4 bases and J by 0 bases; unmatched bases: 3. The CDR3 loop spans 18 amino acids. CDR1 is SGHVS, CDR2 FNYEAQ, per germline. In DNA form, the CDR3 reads TGTGCCAGCAGCTCAGGACTAGCGGGAGGGGCGAACACCGGGGAGCTGTTTTTT. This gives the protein CASSSGLAGGANTGELFF. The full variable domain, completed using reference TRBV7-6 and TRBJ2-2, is GAGVSQSPRYKVTKRGQDVALRCDPISGHVSLYWYRQALGQGPEFLTYFNYEAQQDKSGLPNDRFSAERPEGSISTLTIQRTEQRDSAMYRCASSSGLAGGANTGELFFGEGSRLTVL.

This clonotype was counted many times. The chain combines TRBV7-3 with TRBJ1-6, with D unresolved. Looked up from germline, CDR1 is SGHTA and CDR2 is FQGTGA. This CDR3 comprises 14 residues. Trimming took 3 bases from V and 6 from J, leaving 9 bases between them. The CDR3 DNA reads TGTGCCAGCAGCTTGGGCACCGGTAATTCACCCCTCCACTTT. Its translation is CASSLGTGNSPLHF.

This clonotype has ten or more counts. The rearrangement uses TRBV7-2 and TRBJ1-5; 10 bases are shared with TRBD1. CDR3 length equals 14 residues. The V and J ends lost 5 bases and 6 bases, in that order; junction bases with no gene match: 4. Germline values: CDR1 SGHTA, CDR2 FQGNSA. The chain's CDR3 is CASSLRQGAQPQHF. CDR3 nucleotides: TGTGCCAGCAGCCTCAGACAGGGGGCTCAGCCCCAGCATTTT.

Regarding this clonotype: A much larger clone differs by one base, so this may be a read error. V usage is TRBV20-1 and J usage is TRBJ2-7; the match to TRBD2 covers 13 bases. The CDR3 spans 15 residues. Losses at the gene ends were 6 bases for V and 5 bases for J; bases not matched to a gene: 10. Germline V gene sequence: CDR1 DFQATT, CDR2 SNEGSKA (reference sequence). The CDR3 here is CSAPAGLAGADEQYF. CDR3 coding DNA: TGCAGTGCCCCCGCAGGACTAGCGGGAGCCGACGAGCAGTACTTC.

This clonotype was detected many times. This CDR3 reads CASSLIGSQTQYF. The CDR3 DNA is TGTGCCAGCAGTTTAATCGGGTCTCAGACCCAGTACTTC. This chain connects TRBV28 to TRBJ2-5; D unresolved. The germline gives CDR1 MDHEN, CDR2 SYDVKM. V lost 2 bases and J lost 6, with 10 bases in between. The CDR3 loop spans 13 amino acids.

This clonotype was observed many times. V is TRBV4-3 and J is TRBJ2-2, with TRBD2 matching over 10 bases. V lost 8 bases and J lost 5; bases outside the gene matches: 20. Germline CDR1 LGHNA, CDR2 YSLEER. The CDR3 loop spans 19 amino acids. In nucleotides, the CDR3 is TGCGCCAGCTCAACCCAACAAAGCGGGAGGGCCTTTTCTACCGGGGAGCTGTTTTTT. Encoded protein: CASSTQQSGRAFSTGELFF.

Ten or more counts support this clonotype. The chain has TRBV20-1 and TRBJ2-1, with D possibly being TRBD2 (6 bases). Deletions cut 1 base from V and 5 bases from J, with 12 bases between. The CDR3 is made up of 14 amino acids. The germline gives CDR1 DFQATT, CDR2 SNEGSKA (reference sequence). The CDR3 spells CSARGGTGDNEQFF. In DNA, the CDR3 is TGCAGTGCTAGAGGCGGGACGGGGGACAATGAGCAGTTCTTC.

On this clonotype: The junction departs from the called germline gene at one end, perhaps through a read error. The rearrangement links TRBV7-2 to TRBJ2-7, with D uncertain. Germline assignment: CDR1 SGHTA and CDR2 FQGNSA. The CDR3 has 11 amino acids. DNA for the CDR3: TGTGCCAGCAGATTAGCTTTCGAGCAGTACTTC. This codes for CASRLAFEQYF.

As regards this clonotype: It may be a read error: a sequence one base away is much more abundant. CDR3 sequence (DNA): TGTGCCAGCAGTTACCTTCCCGAAGCGGGAGGAGGGTACAATAAGCAGTTCTTC. It specifies CASSYLPEAGGGYNKQFF. The genes are TRBV6-2 or TRBV6-3 and TRBJ2-1, with 9 positions matching TRBD2. Per the germline V gene, CDR1 is MNHEY and CDR2 is SVGEGT. There are 18 residues in the CDR3.

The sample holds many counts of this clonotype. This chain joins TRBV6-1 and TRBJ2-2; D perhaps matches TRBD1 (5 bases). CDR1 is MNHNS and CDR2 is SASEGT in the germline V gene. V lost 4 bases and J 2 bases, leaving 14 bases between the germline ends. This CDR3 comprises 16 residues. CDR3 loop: CASSGIARANTGELFF. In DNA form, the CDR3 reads TGTGCCAGCAGTGGAATAGCCAGGGCCAACACCGGGGAGCTGTTTTTT.

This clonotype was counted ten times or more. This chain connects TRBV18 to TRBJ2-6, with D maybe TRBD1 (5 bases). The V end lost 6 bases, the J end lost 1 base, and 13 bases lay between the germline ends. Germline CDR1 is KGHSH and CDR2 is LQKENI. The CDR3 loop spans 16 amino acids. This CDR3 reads CASSPLQGSGANVLTF. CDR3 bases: TGTGCCAGCTCGCCCCTGCAGGGTTCTGGGGCCAACGTCCTGACTTTC.

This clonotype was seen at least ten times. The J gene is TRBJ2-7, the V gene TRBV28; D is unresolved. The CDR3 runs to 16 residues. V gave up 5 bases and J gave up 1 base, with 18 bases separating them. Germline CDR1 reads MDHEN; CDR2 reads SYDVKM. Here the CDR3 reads CASSPSTPPRSYEQYF. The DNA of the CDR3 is TGTGCCAGCAGTCCCTCGACACCTCCGAGATCCTACGAGCAGTACTTC.

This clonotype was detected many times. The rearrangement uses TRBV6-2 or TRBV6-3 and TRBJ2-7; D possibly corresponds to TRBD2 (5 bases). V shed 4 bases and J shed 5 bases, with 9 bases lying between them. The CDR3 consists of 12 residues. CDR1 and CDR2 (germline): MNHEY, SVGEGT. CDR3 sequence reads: CASSSSSHEQYF. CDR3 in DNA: TGTGCCAGCAGTTCTTCTAGCCACGAGCAGTACTTC.

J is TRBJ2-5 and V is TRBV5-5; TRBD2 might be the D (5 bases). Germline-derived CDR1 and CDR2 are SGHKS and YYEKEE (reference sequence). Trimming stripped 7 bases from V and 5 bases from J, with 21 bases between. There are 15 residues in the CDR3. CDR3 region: CASGQSGALGETQYF. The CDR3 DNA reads TGTGCCAGCGGCCAGAGCGGAGCCCTAGGGGAGACCCAGTACTTC.

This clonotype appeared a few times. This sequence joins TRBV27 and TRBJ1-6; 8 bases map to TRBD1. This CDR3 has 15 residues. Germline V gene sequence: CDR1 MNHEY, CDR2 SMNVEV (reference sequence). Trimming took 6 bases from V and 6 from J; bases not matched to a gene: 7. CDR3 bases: TGTGCCAGCAGCTGGAGACAGGGGCCTAATTCACCCCTCCACTTT. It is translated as CASSWRQGPNSPLHF.